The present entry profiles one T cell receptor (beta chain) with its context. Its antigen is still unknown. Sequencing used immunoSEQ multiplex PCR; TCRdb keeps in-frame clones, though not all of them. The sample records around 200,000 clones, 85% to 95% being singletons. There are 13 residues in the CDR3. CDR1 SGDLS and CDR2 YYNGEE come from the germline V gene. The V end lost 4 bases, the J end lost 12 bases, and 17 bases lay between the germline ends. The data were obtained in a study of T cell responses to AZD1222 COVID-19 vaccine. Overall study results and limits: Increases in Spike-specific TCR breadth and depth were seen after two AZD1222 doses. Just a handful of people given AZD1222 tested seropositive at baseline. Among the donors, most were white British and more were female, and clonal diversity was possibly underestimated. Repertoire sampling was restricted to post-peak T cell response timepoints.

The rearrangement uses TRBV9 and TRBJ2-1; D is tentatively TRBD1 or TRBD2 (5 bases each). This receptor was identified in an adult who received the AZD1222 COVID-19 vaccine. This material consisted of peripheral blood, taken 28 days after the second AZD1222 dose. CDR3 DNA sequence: TGTGCCAGCAGCCCACCCCGGGGCCTTCGGCAGTTCTTC. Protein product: CASSPPRGLRQFF.